These T cell receptor beta chains were read from a single sample in a study of T cells in localized non-small cell lung cancer. Sequencing was performed with immunoSEQ multiplex PCR; in TCRdb, only in-frame clones are kept and a portion is missing. The repertoire holds over 20,000 clones, 80% to 95% seen once, with about 4% in the top ten. The sequencing here drew on peripheral blood, taken before any cancer treatment. These TCRs come from a female donor at least 60 years old with stage II squamous cell lung carcinoma. The CDR3 runs from the conserved cysteine through the conserved F or W. The order of the fields is V gene, clone size, J gene, D gene, CDR3 length, CDR3 DNA, CDR3 protein. D genes are given only for firm matches. Clone size is stated in some rows and not others, as once, few, many or a class when expanded.

>TRBV19|.|TRBJ1-5|.|14
TGTGCCAGTAGCACAATCAGGGGAGGGCAGCCCCAGCATTTT
CASSTIRGGQPQHF
>TRBV5-5|.|TRBJ2-1|TRBD2|16
TGTGCCAGCAGCCACTGGACTAGCGGAGTTCTTAATGAGCAGTTCTTC
CASSHWTSGVLNEQFF
>TRBV4-2|.|TRBJ2-3|.|16
TGTGCCAGCAGCCAAGCCGCGCAGGGGCAGGCAGATACGCAGTATTTT
CASSQAAQGQADTQYF
>TRBV21-1|.|TRBJ2-3|.|17
TGTGCCAGCAGCCCAAAAAAACCGGGACAGGGGGCAGATACGCAGTATTTT
CASSPKKPGQGADTQYF
>TRBV6-6|.|TRBJ2-5|.|11
TGTGCCAGCAGTTACGGGCAGACCCAGTACTTC
CASSYGQTQYF
>TRBV5-6|.|TRBJ1-3|.|13
TGTGCCAGCAGCGTCAGTAAAGGAAACACCATATATTTT
CASSVSKGNTIYF
>TRBV6-5|.|TRBJ1-6|.|16
TGTGCCAGCAGTTACGGGTCCGGCTCCTATAATTCACCCCTCCACTTT
CASSYGSGSYNSPLHF
>TRBV28|.|TRBJ2-1|.|15
TGTGCCAGCAGTTTATATAGGAGGGCCTACAATGAGCAGTTCTTC
CASSLYRRAYNEQFF
>TRBV2|.|TRBJ2-3|.|12
TGTGCCAGCAACCAAAACACAGATACGCAGTATTTT
CASNQNTDTQYF
>TRBV20-1|.|TRBJ1-1|.|11
TGCAGTGCAAGCGACGGTCCTGGAGCTTTCTTT
CSASDGPGAFF
>TRBV4-1|.|TRBJ1-5|.|16
TGCGCCAGCAGCTTCCGGGACGACGCCGGTAGTCAGCCCCAGCATTTT
CASSFRDDAGSQPQHF
>TRBV7-2|.|TRBJ1-2|TRBD1|14
TGTGCCAGCAGCCCGGGACAGGGAGGCTATGGCTACACCTTC
CASSPGQGGYGYTF
>TRBV19|.|TRBJ2-1|.|14
TGTGCCAGTAGTATCACCGGACAGTACAATGAGCAGTTCTTC
CASSITGQYNEQFF
>TRBV4-1|once|TRBJ2-5|.|16
TGCGCCAGCAGCCAAGGGGGGGGCCTCTACCAAGAGACCCAGTACTTC
CASSQGGGLYQETQYF
>TRBV11-2|.|TRBJ2-7|.|14
TGTGCCAGCAGCTTAAGGGTGGGAGTCCTCGAGCAGTACTTC
CASSLRVGVLEQYF
>TRBV28|.|TRBJ2-3|TRBD1|12
TGTGCCAGCAGTTTATATGACAGGGGAAGGGATTTT
CASSLYDRGRDF
>TRBV11-2|.|TRBJ1-1|.|14
TGTGCCAGCAGCTCCGAGACCCCGAACACTGAAGCTTTCTTT
CASSSETPNTEAFF
>TRBV18|.|TRBJ1-1|.|15
TGTGCCAGCTCACCTCTCGCGGGGACTAACACTGAAGCTTTCTTT
CASSPLAGTNTEAFF
>TRBV7-9|.|TRBJ2-5|TRBD1|15
TGTGCCAGCAGCGATGGGGACAGGGGAGGGGAGACCCAGTACTTC
CASSDGDRGGETQYF
>TRBV4-2|few|TRBJ2-2|.|14
TGTGCCAGCAGCCAAGGGGACAAGGCCGGGGAGCTGTTTTTT
CASSQGDKAGELFF
>TRBV4-2|.|TRBJ1-5|.|15
TGTGCCAGCAGCCAAGTTGTGTCCGGCAATCAGCCCCAGCATTTT
CASSQVVSGNQPQHF
>TRBV19|few|TRBJ1-2|.|13
TGTGCCAGTAGTATGGGGGGCGCATTTTACTACACCTTC
CASSMGGAFYYTF
>TRBV9|.|TRBJ2-2|.|17
TGTGCCAGCAGCGCTAGGGGGAGTACTCTAGCCACCGGGGAGCTGTTTTTT
CASSARGSTLATGELFF
>TRBV19|once|TRBJ2-1|TRBD2|15
TGTGCCAGTAGTATAGTAGAGCGGGGGGCGGGTGAGCAGTTCTTC
CASSIVERGAGEQFF
>TRBV6-4|.|TRBJ2-1|TRBD2|15
TGTGCCAGCAGCTATACTAGCGGTCCTTACAATGAGCAGTTCTTC
CASSYTSGPYNEQFF
>TRBV28|.|TRBJ1-1|.|13
TGTGCCAGCAGGAGACAGATAAACACTGAAGCTTTCTTT
CASRRQINTEAFF
>TRBV5-1|.|TRBJ1-1|.|14
TGCGCCAGCAGCCCAAGTGGGGCTTCCACTGAAGCTTTCTTT
CASSPSGASTEAFF
>TRBV5-8|.|TRBJ2-3|.|17
TGTGCCAGCATTGAACCGTCGGGGACCCCTTGGGCAGATACGCAGTATTTT
CASIEPSGTPWADTQYF